The entry that follows covers one T cell receptor beta chain sequence. No antigen is known for it. The entry originates in a study of cytomegalovirus exposure and HLA in healthy donors. Study results and caveats: According to the study, about 180 TCR beta chains were cytomegalovirus-associated. Rarity characterized most TCR sequences, yet some public TCRs appeared in many donors. Compared with the roughly 670-donor mean, an Asian-associated ancestry cluster reportedly had fewer N-insertions, according to a later analysis.

The PCR used 60 Vbeta and 13 Jbeta primers. Sequencing used immunoSEQ multiplex PCR; TCRdb keeps in-frame clones, though not all of them. The sample has over 120,000 clones; around 82% are singletons. This TCR was sampled from a man between 50 and 59 years old in good health and CMV-seronegative. Sequencing was performed on PBMCs.

CDR3 region: CASSLAGTGVEKLFF. The CDR3 coding sequence is TGTGCCAGCAGTCTCGCCGGGACAGGGGTGGAAAAACTGTTTTTT. The V and J genes are TRBV28 and TRBJ1-4, with TRBD1 matching 10 bases. This CDR3 spans 15 amino acids. Trimming cost V 5 bases and J 8 bases; bases outside gene matches: 8. Looked up from germline, CDR1 is MDHEN and CDR2 is SYDVKM.